The clone carrying this T cell receptor beta chain came up many times. Antigen: not known. This sample stems from a study of response to subunit inactivated influenza vaccine. Study outcomes and limitations: Authors suggested each seasonal flu vaccination may recruit only limited numbers of new T cells.

MiXCR, applied by TCRdb to the RT-PCR reads, yields one record per CDR3 protein. The table has over 450,000 distinct CDR3 sequences, 10% to 15% seen once. Unmatched junction bases numbered 7, after V lost 6 bases and J lost 2 bases. This CDR3 region has 15 residues. The sample here was PBMCs from blood, taken about 40 days after vaccination. The TCR originated in a man aged 50-60 years who received an inactivated influenza vaccine. The chain carries TRBV12-3 or TRBV12-4 and TRBJ2-4; 7 nucleotides match TRBD1. The CDR3 protein is CASSVNRGPKNIQYF. The CDR3 DNA reads as TGTGCCAGCAGCGTAAACAGGGGTCCCAAAAACATTCAGTACTTC.